What follows are 15 T cell receptor beta chains derived from one specimen sequenced in a study of shared clonotypes between healthy human individuals. Terminally differentiated effector memory CD45RA+ cells were excluded by CCR7 positive selection of CD45RO-negative cells. The table came from immunoSEQ multiplex PCR; TCRdb's copy has only in-frame clones and leaves some out. The sample yields around 1.9 million clones, 93% seen once. Sample: naive CD8+ T cells from PBMCs. The receptors were gathered from a man between 18 and 29 years old in good health. Some clones in this sample may be carry-over from other donors' samples.

Written as DNA, the CDR3 is TGTGCCAGCAGCTTAAGTGTGAACTACGAGCAGTACTTC. Translated: CASSLSVNYEQYF. This chain connects TRBV7-8 to TRBJ2-7; D is undetermined. Germline V gene sequence: CDR1 SGHVS, CDR2 FQNEAQ. Trimming took off 2 bases at V and 3 bases at J, with 8 bases between the two ends. The CDR3 consists of 13 residues.

The rearrangement uses TRBV28 and TRBJ1-1; TRBD1 matches 10 bases. Trimming at V came to 4 bases and at J to 1 base, leaving 6 bases not matched to a gene. Per the germline V gene, CDR1 is MDHEN and CDR2 is SYDVKM. The CDR3 consists of 16 residues. The CDR3 sequence: CASSSGQGRGNTEAFF. In DNA form, the CDR3 reads TGTGCCAGCAGTTCGGGACAGGGGCGCGGGAACACTGAAGCTTTCTTT.

The chain has TRBV28 and TRBJ2-3; D possibly corresponds to TRBD2 (6 bases). The V gene's germline CDR1 is MDHEN and CDR2 SYDVKM. The CDR3 runs 17 residues. V was pared by 3 bases and J by 1 base, with 17 bases between. The CDR3 spells CASSFLFRASGTDTQYF. The CDR3 nucleotides read TGTGCCAGCAGTTTTCTGTTTAGGGCTAGCGGCACAGATACGCAGTATTTT. The variable domain in full, completed from reference TRBV28 and TRBJ2-3, reads DVKVTQSSRYLVKRTGEKVFLECVQDMDHENMFWYRQDPGLGLRLIYFSYDVKMKEKGDIPEGYSVSREKKERFSLILESASTNQTSMYLCASSFLFRASGTDTQYFGPGTRLTVL.

The rearrangement joins TRBV11-1 to TRBJ2-1; D tentatively fits TRBD1 or TRBD2 (5 bases each). Germline CDR1 reads SGHAT; CDR2 reads FQDESV (reference sequence). The V and J ends lost 4 bases and 11 bases respectively, with 21 bases between them. The CDR3 extends over 15 amino acids. The CDR3 loop is CASSSEEGPWMKQFF. The CDR3 coding sequence is TGTGCCAGCAGCTCCGAAGAGGGACCGTGGATGAAGCAGTTCTTC.

Comments on this clone: Other DNA variants within this sample encode the same CDR3. V and J are TRBV27 and TRBJ2-1; D is perhaps TRBD2 (6 bases). Deletions cut 8 bases from V and 4 bases from J, with 18 bases between. Germline V gene lookup returns CDR1 MNHEY and CDR2 SMNVEV (reference sequence). This CDR3 contains 15 residues. In DNA, the CDR3 is TGTGCCAGCTCCCTGCGGGGCAGTGCTTACAATGAGCAGTTCTTC. This sequence encodes CASSLRGSAYNEQFF.

The rearrangement joins TRBV19 to TRBJ2-3; D unclear. CDR3 length: 16 amino acids. V was clipped by 6 bases and J by 0 bases, with 16 bases between them. The germline V gene has CDR1 LNHDA and CDR2 SQIVND (reference sequence). The CDR3 nucleotides are TGTGCCAGTAGCCCTGACCATATCACCAGCACAGATACGCAGTATTTT. Protein product: CASSPDHITSTDTQYF.

This chain connects TRBV14 to TRBJ2-7; 7 nucleotides match TRBD2. The junction had 5 bases not matched to a gene; V was cut back by 0 bases and J by 0 bases. There are 16 residues in the CDR3. Germline assignment: CDR1 SGHDN and CDR2 FVKESK. The CDR3 coding sequence is TGTGCCAGCAGCCAAGATTGGGGGGGAAGCTCCTACGAGCAGTACTTC. Translation gives CASSQDWGGSSYEQYF.

CDR3 amino acids: CASSWGRAGPNEQFF. DNA of the CDR3: TGTGCCAGCAGTTGGGGGCGGGCAGGGCCCAATGAGCAGTTCTTC. The chain has TRBV27 and TRBJ2-1, with D tentatively TRBD1 (6 bases). Germline-derived CDR1 and CDR2 are MNHEY and SMNVEV (reference sequence). This CDR3 is built from 15 residues. The V end was cut by 4 bases, the J end by 6 bases, with 16 bases between.

The chain links TRBV7-9 to TRBJ2-1; 8 bases agree with TRBD2. The CDR3 totals 14 residues. CDR1 is SEHNR, CDR2 FQNEAQ, per germline (reference sequence). The V segment lost 5 bases and the J segment 6 bases; nucleotides outside the gene matches: 6. CDR3 in amino acids: CASSRAGVPNEQFF. The DNA for the CDR3 is TGTGCCAGCAGCCGAGCGGGAGTCCCCAATGAGCAGTTCTTC.

The chain has TRBV10-3 and TRBJ1-2; D not certain. From germline, CDR1 is ENHRY and CDR2 SYGVKD. The V end was cut by 4 bases, the J end by 6 bases, with 24 bases between. The CDR3 contains 17 residues. The CDR3 region is CAISVPPEANLRDGYTF. CDR3 coding DNA: TGTGCCATCAGTGTTCCTCCCGAAGCTAACCTGCGGGATGGCTACACCTTC.

This clone was seen only once. This rearrangement joins TRBV5-1 to TRBJ2-5; maybe TRBD1 (6 bases). This CDR3 has 14 residues. V lost 1 base and J lost 2, with 9 bases in between. CDR1 is SGHRS, CDR2 YFSETQ, per germline. CDR3 protein: CASSLWGRQETQYF. The CDR3 DNA is TGCGCCAGCAGCTTGTGGGGGCGTCAAGAGACCCAGTACTTC.

The V and J genes are TRBV6-4 and TRBJ2-1, with D unclear. The CDR3 spans 16 residues. With 3 bases removed from V and 1 base from J, the gap between germline ends came to 13 bases. Looked up from germline, CDR1 is MRHNA and CDR2 is SNTAGT. The CDR3: CASSELGPKSYNEQFF. CDR3 nucleotide sequence: TGTGCCAGCAGTGAGCTAGGGCCCAAGTCCTACAATGAGCAGTTCTTC.

The rearrangement joins TRBV6-5 to TRBJ1-2, with D uncertain. CDR1 is MNHEY and CDR2 is SVGAGI in the germline V gene. The length of the CDR3 is 15 residues. Trimming removed 2 bases at V and 7 bases at J, with 17 bases between. The CDR3 sequence: CASSYELSHYSGYTF. CDR3 DNA: TGTGCCAGCAGTTACGAACTCTCCCACTATTCTGGCTACACCTTC.

V is TRBV7-9 and J is TRBJ2-7, with TRBD1 identical over 11 bases. The CDR3 has 15 amino acids. Trimming removed 5 bases from V and 3 bases from J; junction bases left unmatched: 6. Germline lookup yields CDR1 SEHNR and CDR2 FQNEAQ (reference sequence). The DNA of the CDR3 is TGTGCCAGCAGCCTGGGACAGGGGGTAATCTACGAGCAGTACTTC. This codes for CASSLGQGVIYEQYF.

This sequence joins TRBV15 and TRBJ2-1; a possible D gene is TRBD2 (5 bases). There are 17 residues in the CDR3. Trimming shortened V by 0 bases and J by 8 bases, and 20 bases separated the two germline ends. Germline V gene sequence: CDR1 LNHNV, CDR2 YYDKDF (reference sequence). The CDR3 DNA is TGTGCCACCAGCAGAGAACCCCATGGGCCACTAGGCGATGAGCAGTTCTTC. Translating it yields CATSREPHGPLGDEQFF.